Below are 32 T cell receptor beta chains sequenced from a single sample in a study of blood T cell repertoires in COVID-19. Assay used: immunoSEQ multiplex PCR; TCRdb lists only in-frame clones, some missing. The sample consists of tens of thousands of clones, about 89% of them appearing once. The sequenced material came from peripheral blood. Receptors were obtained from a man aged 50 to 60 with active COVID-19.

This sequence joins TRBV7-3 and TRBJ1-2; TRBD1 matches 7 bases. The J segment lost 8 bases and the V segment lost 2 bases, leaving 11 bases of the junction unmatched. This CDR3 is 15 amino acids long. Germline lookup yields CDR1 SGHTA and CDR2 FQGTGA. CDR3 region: CASSLQTGATRGYTF. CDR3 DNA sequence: TGTGCCAGCAGCTTACAAACAGGGGCGACTAGGGGCTACACCTTC. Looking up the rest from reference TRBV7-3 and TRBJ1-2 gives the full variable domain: GAGVSQTPSNKVTEKGKYVELRCDPISGHTALYWYRQSLGQGPEFLIYFQGTGAADDSGLPNDRFFAVRPEGSVSTLKIQRTERGDSAVYLCASSLQTGATRGYTFGSGTRLTVV.

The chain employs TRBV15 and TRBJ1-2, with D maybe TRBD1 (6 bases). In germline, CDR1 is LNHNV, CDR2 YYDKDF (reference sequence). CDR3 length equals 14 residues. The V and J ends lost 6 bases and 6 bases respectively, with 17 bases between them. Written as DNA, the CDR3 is TGTGCCACCAGGATCCCCGGGGGGCGCGATGGCTACACCTTC. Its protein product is CATRIPGGRDGYTF.

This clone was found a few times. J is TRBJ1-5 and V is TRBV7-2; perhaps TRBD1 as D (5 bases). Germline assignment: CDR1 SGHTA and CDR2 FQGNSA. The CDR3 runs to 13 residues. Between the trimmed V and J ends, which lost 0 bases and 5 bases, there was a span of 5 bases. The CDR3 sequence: CASSLARDQPQHF. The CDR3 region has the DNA TGTGCCAGCAGCTTAGCCAGGGATCAGCCCCAGCATTTT. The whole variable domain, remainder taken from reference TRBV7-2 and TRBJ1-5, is GAGVSQSPSNKVTEKGKDVELRCDPISGHTALYWYRQSLGQGLEFLIYFQGNSAPDKSGLPSDRFSAERTGGSVSTLTIQRTQQEDSAVYLCASSLARDQPQHFGDGTRLSIL.

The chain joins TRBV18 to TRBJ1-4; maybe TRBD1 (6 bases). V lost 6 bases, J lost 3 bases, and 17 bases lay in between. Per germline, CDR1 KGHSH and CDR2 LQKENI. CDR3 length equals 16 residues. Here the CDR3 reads CASSPTLQGSNEKLFF. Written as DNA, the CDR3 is TGTGCCAGCTCTCCGACACTACAGGGTTCTAATGAAAAACTGTTTTTT. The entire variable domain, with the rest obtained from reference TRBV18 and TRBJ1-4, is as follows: NAGVMQNPRHLVRRRGQEARLRCSPMKGHSHVYWYRQLPEEGLKFMVYLQKENIIDESGMPKERFSAEFPKEGPSILRIQQVVRGDSAAYFCASSPTLQGSNEKLFFGSGTQLSVL.

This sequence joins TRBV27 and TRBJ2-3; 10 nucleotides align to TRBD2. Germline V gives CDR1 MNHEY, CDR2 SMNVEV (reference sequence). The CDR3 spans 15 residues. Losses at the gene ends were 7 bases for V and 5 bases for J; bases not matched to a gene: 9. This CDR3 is CASTFLAGVQDTQYF. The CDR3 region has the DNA TGTGCCAGCACCTTTCTAGCGGGAGTTCAAGATACGCAGTATTTT.

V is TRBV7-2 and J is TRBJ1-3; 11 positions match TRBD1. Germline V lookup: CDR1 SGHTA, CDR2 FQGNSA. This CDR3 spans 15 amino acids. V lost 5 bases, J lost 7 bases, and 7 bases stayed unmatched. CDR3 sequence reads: CASSVSGQGGNTIYF. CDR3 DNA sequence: TGTGCCAGCAGCGTCTCGGGACAGGGGGGGAACACCATATATTTT.

CDR3 sequence reads: CASSFRGLGANEKLFF. The CDR3 DNA reads as TGTGCCAGCAGTTTCCGGGGGTTAGGGGCTAATGAAAAACTGTTTTTT. This sequence joins TRBV28 and TRBJ1-4, with TRBD1 as a possible D gene (5 bases). CDR3 length: 16 amino acids. The V and J ends lost 3 bases and 3 bases respectively, with 14 bases between them. Germline assignment: CDR1 MDHEN and CDR2 SYDVKM. The full variable domain, completed using reference TRBV28 and TRBJ1-4, is DVKVTQSSRYLVKRTGEKVFLECVQDMDHENMFWYRQDPGLGLRLIYFSYDVKMKEKGDIPEGYSVSREKKERFSLILESASTNQTSMYLCASSFRGLGANEKLFFGSGTQLSVL.

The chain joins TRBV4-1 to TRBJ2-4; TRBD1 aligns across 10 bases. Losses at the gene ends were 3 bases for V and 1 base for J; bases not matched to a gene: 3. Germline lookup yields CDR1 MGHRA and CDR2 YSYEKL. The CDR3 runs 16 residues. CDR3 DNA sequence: TGCGCCAGCAGCCAGCAGGACAGGGGGGCCAAAAACATTCAGTACTTC. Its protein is CASSQQDRGAKNIQYF.

In DNA, the CDR3 is TGTGCCACCAGCTCCCGGGGGACTAGCGGGAAATTTTACAATGAGCAGTTCTTC. This gives the protein CATSSRGTSGKFYNEQFF. The J gene is TRBJ2-1, the V gene TRBV15; 13 bases line up with TRBD2. V trimming: 5 bases; J trimming: 4 bases; junction bases outside the gene matches: 11. CDR3 size: 18 residues. Looked up from germline, CDR1 is LNHNV and CDR2 is YYDKDF (reference sequence).

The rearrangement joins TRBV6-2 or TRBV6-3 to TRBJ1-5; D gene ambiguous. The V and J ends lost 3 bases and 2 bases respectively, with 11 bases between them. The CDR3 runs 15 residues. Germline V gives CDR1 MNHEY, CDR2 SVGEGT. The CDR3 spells CASSYGGMGNQPQHF. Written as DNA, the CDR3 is TGTGCCAGCAGTTATGGCGGGATGGGCAATCAGCCCCAGCATTTT.

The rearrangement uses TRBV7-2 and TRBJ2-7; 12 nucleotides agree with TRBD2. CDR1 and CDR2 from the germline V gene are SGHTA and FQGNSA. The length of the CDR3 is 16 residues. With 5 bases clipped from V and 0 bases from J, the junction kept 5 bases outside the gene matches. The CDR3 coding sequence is TGTGCCAGCAGCCGGGGACTAGCGGGTTTCTCCTACGAGCAGTACTTC. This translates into CASSRGLAGFSYEQYF.

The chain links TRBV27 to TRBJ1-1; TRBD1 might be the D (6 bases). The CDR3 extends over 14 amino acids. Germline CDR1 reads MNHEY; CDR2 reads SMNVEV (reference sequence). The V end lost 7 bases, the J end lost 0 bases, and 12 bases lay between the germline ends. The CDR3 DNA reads TGTGCCAGCAAGAAAGGGGGTCTGAACACTGAAGCTTTCTTT. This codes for CASKKGGLNTEAFF.

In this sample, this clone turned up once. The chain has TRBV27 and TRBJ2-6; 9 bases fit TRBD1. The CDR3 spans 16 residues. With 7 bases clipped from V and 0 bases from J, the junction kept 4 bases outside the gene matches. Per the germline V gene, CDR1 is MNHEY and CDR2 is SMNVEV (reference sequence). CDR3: CASTRTGVSGANVLTF. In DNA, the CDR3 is TGTGCCAGCACCCGGACAGGGGTCTCTGGGGCCAACGTCCTGACTTTC.

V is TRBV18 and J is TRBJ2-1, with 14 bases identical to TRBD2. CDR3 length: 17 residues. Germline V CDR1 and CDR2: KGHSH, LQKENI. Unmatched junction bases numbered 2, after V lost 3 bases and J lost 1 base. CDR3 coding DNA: TGTGCCAGCTCACCGGGGACTAGCGGGAGATCCTACAATGAGCAGTTCTTC. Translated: CASSPGTSGRSYNEQFF.

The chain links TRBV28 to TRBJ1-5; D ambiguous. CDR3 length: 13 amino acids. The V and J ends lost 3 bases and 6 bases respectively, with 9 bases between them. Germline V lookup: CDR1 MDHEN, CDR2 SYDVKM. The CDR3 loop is CASSLRAAQPQHF. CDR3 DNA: TGTGCCAGCAGTTTGAGGGCGGCTCAGCCCCAGCATTTT.

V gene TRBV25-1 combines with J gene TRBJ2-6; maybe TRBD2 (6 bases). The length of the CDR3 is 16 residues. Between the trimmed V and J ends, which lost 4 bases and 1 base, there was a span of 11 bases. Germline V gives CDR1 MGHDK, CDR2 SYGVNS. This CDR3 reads CASSVSGGSGANVLTF. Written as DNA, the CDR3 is TGTGCCAGCAGTGTAAGTGGGGGGTCTGGGGCCAACGTCCTGACTTTC. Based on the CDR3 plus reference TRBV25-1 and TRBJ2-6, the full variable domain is EADIYQTPRYLVIGTGKKITLECSQTMGHDKMYWYQQDPGMELHLIHYSYGVNSTEKGDLSSESTVSRIRTEHFPLTLESARPSHTSQYLCASSVSGGSGANVLTFGAGSRLTVL.

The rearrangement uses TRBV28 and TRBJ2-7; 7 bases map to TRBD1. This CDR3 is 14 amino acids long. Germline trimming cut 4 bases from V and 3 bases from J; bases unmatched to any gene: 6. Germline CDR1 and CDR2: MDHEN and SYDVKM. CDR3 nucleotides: TGTGCCAGCAGTTACCCGGGGACAGACTACGAGCAGTACTTC. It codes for CASSYPGTDYEQYF.

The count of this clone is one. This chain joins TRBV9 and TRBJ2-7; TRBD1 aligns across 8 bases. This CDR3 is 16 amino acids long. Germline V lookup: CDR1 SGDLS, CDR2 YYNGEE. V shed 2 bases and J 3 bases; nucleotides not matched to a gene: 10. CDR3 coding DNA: TGTGCCAGCAGCGTGGGGACTTCAGGGGGCCTCTACGAGCAGTACTTC. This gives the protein CASSVGTSGGLYEQYF.

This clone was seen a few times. Here the CDR3 reads CAISEFGTGTYEQYF. The CDR3 DNA sequence: TGTGCCATCAGTGAGTTCGGGACAGGGACCTACGAGCAGTACTTC. This rearrangement joins TRBV10-3 to TRBJ2-7; 9 bases match TRBD1. CDR3 length equals 15 residues. Germline assignment: CDR1 ENHRY and CDR2 SYGVKD. V trimming: 1 base; J trimming: 2 bases; junction bases outside the gene matches: 3.

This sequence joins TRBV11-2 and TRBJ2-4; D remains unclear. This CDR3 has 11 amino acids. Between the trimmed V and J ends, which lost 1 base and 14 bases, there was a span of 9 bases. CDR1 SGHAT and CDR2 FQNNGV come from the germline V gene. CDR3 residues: CASSLGTEKYF. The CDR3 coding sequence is TGTGCCAGCAGCTTAGGAACAGAAAAGTACTTC. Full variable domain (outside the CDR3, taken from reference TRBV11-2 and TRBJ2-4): EAGVAQSPRYKIIEKRQSVAFWCNPISGHATLYWYQQILGQGPKLLIQFQNNGVVDDSQLPKDRFSAERLKGVDSTLKIQPAKLEDSAVYLCASSLGTEKYFGAGTRLSVL.

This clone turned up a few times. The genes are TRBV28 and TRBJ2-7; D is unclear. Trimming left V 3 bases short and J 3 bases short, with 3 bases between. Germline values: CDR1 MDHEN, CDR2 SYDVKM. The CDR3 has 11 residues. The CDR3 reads CASSFRYEQYF. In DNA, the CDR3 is TGTGCCAGCAGTTTCCGCTACGAGCAGTACTTC.

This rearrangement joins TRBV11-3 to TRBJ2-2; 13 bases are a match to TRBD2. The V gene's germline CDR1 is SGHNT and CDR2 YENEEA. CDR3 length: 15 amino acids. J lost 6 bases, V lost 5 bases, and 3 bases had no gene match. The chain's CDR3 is CASSRLAGGSGELFF. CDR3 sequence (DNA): TGTGCCAGCAGCCGACTAGCGGGAGGCTCCGGGGAGCTGTTTTTT.

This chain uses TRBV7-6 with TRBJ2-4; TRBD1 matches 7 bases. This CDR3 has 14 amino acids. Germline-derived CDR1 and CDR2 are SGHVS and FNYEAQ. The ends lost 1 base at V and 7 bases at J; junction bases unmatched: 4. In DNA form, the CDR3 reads TGTGCCAGCAGCTTAGTTGGCAGGGGGAACATTCAGTACTTC. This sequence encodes CASSLVGRGNIQYF.

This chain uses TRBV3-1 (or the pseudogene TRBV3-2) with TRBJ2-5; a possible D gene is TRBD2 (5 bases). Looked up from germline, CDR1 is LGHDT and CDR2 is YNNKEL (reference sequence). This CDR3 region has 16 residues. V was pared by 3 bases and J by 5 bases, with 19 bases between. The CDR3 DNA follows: TGTGCCAGCAGCCATGTTCCGGGAACGGGGAAGGAGACCCAGTACTTC. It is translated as CASSHVPGTGKETQYF.

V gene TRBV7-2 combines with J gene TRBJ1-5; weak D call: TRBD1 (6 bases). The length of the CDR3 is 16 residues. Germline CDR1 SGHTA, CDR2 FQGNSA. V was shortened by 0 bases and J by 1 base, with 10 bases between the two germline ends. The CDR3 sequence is CASSLAGAVSNQPQHF. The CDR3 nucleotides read TGTGCCAGCAGCTTAGCGGGGGCCGTCAGCAATCAGCCCCAGCATTTT.

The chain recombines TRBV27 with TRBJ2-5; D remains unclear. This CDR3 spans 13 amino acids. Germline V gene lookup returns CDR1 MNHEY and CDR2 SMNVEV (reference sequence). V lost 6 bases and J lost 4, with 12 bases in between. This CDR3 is CASSSARRETQYF. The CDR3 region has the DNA TGTGCCAGCAGCAGCGCACGGCGAGAGACCCAGTACTTC.

The CDR3 coding sequence is TGCGCCAGCAGCTACACAATCGCGACAGGGTCGGATTCACCCCTCCACTTT. This gives the protein CASSYTIATGSDSPLHF. The V call is TRBV5-1, the J call TRBJ1-6; 7 positions match TRBD1. Germline-derived CDR1 and CDR2 are SGHRS and YFSETQ. V shed 3 bases and J 8 bases; nucleotides not matched to a gene: 14. The CDR3 runs 17 residues.

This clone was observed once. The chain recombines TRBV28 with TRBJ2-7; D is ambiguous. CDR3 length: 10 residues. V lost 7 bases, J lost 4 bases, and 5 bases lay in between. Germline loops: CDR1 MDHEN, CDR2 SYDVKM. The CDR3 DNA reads TGTGCCAGCATTAATTACGAGCAGTACTTC. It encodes CASINYEQYF.

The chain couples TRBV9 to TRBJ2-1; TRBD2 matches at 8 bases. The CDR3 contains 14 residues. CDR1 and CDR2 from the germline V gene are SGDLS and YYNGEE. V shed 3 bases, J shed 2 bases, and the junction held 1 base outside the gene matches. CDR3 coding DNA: TGTGCCAGCAGCGGGACTAGCACCTACAATGAGCAGTTCTTC. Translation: CASSGTSTYNEQFF.

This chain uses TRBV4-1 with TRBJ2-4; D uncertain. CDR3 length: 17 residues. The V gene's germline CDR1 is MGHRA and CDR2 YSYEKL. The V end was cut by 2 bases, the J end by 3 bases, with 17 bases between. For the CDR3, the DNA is TGCGCCAGCAGCCAAAGCAGGTTCACGTTAGGCAAAAACATTCAGTACTTC. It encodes CASSQSRFTLGKNIQYF.

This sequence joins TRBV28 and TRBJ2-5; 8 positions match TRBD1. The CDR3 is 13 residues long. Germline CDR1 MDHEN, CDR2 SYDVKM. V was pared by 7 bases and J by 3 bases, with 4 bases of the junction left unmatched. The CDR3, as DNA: TGTGCCAGCACCGGGACAGGAGAAGAGACCCAGTACTTC. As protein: CASTGTGEETQYF.

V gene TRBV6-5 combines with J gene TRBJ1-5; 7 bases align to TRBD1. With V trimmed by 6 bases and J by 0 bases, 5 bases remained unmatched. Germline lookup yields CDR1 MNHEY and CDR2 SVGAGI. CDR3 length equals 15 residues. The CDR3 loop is CASRGTARSNQPQHF. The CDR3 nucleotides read TGTGCCAGCAGGGGGACAGCCCGTAGCAATCAGCCCCAGCATTTT.